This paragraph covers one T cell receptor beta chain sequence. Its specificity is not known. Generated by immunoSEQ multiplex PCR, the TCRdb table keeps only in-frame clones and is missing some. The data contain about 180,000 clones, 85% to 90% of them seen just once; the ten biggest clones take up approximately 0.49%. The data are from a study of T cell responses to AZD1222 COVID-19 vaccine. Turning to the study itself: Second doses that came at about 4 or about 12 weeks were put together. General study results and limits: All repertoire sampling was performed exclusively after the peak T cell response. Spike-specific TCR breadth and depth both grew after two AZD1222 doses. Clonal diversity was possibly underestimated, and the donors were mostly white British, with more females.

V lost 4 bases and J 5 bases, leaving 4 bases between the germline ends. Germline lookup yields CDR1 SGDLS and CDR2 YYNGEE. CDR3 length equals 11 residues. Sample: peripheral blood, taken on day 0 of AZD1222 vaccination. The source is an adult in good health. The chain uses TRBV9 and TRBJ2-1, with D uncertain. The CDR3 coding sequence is TGTGCCAGCAGCCCAAACAATGAGCAGTTCTTC. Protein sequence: CASSPNNEQFF.